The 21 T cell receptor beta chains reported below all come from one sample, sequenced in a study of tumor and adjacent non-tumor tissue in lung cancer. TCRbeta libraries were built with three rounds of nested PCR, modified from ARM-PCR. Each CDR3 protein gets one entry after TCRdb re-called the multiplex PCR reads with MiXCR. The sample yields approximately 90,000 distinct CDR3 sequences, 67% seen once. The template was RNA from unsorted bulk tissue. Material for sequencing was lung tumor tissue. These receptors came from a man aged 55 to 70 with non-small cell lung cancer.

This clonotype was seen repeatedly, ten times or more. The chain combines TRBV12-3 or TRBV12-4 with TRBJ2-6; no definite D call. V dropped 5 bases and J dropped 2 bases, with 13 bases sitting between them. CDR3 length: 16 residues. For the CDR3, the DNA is TGTGCCAGCAGTCCAAATGGCCTGGCTGGGGCCAACGTCCTGACTTTC. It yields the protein CASSPNGLAGANVLTF.

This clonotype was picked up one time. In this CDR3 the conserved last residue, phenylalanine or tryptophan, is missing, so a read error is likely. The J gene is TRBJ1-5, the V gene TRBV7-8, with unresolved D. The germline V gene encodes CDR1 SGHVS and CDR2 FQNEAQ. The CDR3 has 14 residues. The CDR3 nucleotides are TGTGCCAGCAGCTTACTAGGTTTCAATAAGCCCCAGCATCTT. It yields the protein CASSLLGFNKPQHL.

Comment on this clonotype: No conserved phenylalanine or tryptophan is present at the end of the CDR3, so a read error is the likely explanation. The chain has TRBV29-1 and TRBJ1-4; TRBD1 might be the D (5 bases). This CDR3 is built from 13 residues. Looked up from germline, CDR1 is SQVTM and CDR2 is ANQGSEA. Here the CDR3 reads CSCGVGANGKLFS. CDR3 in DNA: TGCAGCTGCGGAGTCGGGGCTAATGGAAAACTGTTTTCT.

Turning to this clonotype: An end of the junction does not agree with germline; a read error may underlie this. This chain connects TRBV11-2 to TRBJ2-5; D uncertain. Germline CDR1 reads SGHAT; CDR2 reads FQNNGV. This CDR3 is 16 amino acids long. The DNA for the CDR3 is TGTGCCAGTAGCTTACTCGGAGTAGCCGTCCAAGAGACCCAGTACTTC. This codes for CASSLLGVAVQETQYF.

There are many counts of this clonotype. CDR3 nucleotide sequence: TGTGCCAGCACCCTGACAGGGATGAACACTGAAGCTTTCTTT. This translates into CASTLTGMNTEAFF. This chain connects TRBV12-3 or TRBV12-4 to TRBJ1-1; 7 bases match TRBD1. The trim removed 7 bases at V and 0 bases at J, leaving 5 bases unmatched. This CDR3 region has 14 residues.

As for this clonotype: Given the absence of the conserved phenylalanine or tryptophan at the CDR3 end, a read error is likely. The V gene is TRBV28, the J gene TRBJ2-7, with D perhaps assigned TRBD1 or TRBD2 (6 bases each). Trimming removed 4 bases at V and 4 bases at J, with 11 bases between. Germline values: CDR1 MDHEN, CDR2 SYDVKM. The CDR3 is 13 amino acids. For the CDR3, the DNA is TGTGCCAGCAGTTCCGGGGGCGGGTACGAGCAGTACCTC. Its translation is CASSSGGGYEQYL.

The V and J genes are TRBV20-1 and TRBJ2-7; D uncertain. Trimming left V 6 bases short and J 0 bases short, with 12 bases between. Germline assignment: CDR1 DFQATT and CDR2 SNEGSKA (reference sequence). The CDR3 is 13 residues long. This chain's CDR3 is CSANHRDSYEQYF. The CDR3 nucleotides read TGCAGTGCCAATCATAGGGACTCCTACGAGCAGTACTTC.

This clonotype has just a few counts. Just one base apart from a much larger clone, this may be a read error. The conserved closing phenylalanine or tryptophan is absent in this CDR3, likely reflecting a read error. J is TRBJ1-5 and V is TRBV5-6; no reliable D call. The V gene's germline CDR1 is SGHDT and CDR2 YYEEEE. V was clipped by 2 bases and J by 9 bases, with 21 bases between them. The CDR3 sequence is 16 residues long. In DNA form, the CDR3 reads TGTGCCAGCAGCTTTGGCGGGCGCCCTGGTGGTCGGCCCCAGCATCTT. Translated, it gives CASSFGGRPGGRPQHL.

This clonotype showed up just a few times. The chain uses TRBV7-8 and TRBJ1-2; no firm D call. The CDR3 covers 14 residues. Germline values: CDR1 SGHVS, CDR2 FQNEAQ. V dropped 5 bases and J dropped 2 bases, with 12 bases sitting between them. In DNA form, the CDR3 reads TGTGCCAGCAGCCCAGGACCTTCGAACTATGGCTACACCTTC. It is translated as CASSPGPSNYGYTF.

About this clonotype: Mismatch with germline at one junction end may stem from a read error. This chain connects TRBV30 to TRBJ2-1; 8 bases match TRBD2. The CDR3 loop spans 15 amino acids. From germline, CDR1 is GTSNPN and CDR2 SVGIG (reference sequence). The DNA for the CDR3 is TGTGCCTGGAGTACCGGGACTAGTGGTTTCAATGAGAAGTTCTTC. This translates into CAWSTGTSGFNEKFF.

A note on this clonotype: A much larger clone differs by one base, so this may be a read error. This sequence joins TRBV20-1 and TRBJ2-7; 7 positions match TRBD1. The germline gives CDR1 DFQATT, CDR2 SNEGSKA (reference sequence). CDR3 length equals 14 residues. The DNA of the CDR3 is TGCAGTTCTAGAGGGGGACAGCGTCCCCACGAGCAGTACTTC. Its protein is CSSRGGQRPHEQYF.

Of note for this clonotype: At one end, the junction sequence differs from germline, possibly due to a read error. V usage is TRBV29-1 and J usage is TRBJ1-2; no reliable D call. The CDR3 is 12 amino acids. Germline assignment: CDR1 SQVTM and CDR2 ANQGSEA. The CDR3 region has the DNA TGTAGCGCACAAGAAGGACTTTATGGCTACAGCTTC. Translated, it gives CSAQEGLYGYSF.

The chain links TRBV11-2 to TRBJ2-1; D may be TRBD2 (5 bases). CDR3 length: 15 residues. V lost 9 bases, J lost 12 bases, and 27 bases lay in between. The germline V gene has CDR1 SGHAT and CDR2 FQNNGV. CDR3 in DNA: TGTGCCAGTAGCCCGCACCGGGTGATGAGGGATGGGCAGTTCTTC. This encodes CASSPHRVMRDGQFF.

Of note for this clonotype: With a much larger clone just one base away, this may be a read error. CDR3 in amino acids: CASSYSIGDNVQFF. CDR3 DNA: TGTGCCAGCAGTTACTCGATTGGGGACAATGTGCAGTTCTTC. J is TRBJ2-1 and V is TRBV6-5; D may be TRBD1 (6 bases). CDR3 length equals 14 residues. Germline lookup yields CDR1 MNHEY and CDR2 SVGAGI.

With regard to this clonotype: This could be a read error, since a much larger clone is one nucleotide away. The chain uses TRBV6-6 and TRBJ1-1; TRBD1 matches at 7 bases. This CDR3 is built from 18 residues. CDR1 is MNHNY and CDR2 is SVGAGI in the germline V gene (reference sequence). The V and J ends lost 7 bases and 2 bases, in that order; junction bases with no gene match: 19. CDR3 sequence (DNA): TGTGCCAGCATTCTATGGGCCTCGGGACAGCTCCCCAACACTGAAGCTTTCTTT. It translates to CASILWASGQLPNTEAFF.

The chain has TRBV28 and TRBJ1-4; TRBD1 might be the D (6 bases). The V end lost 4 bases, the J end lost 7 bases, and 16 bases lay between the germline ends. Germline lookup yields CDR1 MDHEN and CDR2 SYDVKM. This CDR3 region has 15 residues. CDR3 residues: CASSSHNRDGEKLFF. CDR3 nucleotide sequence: TGTGCCAGCAGTTCCCACAACAGGGACGGTGAAAAACTGTTTTTT. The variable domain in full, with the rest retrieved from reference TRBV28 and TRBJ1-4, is DVKVTQSSRYLVKRTGEKVFLECVQDMDHENMFWYRQDPGLGLRLIYFSYDVKMKEKGDIPEGYSVSREKKERFSLILESASTNQTSMYLCASSSHNRDGEKLFFGSGTQLSVL.

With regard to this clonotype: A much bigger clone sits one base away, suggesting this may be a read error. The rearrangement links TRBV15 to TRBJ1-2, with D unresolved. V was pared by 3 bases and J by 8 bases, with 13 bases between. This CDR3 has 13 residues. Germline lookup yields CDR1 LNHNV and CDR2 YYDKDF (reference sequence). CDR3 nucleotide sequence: TGTGCCACCAGCAGTAAGGGCACCGGAGGCTACACCTTC. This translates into CATSSKGTGGYTF.

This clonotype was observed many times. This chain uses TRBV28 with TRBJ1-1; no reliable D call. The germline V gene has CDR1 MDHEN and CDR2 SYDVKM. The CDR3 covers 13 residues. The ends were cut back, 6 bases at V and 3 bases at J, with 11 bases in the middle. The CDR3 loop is CASRGTWDTEAFF. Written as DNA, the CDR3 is TGTGCCAGCAGGGGAACCTGGGACACTGAAGCTTTCTTT.

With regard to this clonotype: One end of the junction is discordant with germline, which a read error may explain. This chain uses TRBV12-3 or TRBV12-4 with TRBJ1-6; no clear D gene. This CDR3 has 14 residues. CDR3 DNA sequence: TGTACCAGCGGTCCCTCTGTAATGAATTCACCCCTCCACTTT. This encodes CTSGPSVMNSPLHF.

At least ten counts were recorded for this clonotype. CDR3 loop: CASSLPGQTETQYF. CDR3 DNA: TGTGCCAGCAGTCTCCCGGGACAGACGGAGACCCAGTACTTC. The chain recombines TRBV12-3 or TRBV12-4 with TRBJ2-5, with 7 bases fitting TRBD1. The CDR3 contains 14 residues. V was clipped by 5 bases and J by 5 bases; unmatched bases: 8.

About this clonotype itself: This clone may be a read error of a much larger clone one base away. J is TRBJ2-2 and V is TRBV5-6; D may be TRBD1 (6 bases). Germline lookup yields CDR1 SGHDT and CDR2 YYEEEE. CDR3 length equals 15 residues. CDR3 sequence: CASRNRVPNTGELLF. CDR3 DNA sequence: TGTGCCAGCAGAAACAGGGTGCCGAACACCGGGGAGCTGCTTTTT. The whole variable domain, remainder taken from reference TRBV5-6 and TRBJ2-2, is DAGVTQSPTHLIKTRGQQVTLRCSPKSGHDTVSWYQQALGQGPQFIFQYYEEEERQRGNFPDRFSGHQFPNYSSELNVNALLLGDSALYLCASRNRVPNTGELLFGEGSRLTVL.